This T cell receptor (beta chain) was recovered during a study of blood T cell repertoires in COVID-19. Study in general: Acute and convalescent COVID-19 specimens originated in the United States, Italy and Spain.

Germline lookup yields CDR1 LGHDT and CDR2 YNNKEL (reference sequence). Trimming pared 1 base from V and 2 bases from J, leaving 8 bases between. The CDR3 has 14 residues. As processed by the authors: Nucleated cell counts were estimated from reference gene primer amplification. Profiled with immunoSEQ multiplex PCR; TCRdb holds only in-frame clones, not every one. Clone size and V and J calls were adopted from that table, with D and trimming inferred from the DNA. This table holds 240,000 or so clones, approximately 78% found once. Material: peripheral blood. The gene calls are TRBV3-1 (or the pseudogene TRBV3-2) and TRBJ2-5; D unresolved. This receptor was obtained from a woman aged 60 to 75 with active or convalescent COVID-19. The chain's CDR3 is CASSQVYLQETQYF. The CDR3 nucleotides are TGTGCCAGCAGCCAAGTATACTTACAAGAGACCCAGTACTTC.